These T cell receptor beta chains were read from a single sample in a study of blood T cell repertoires in COVID-19. The protocol was immunoSEQ multiplex PCR, while the TCRdb copy is restricted to in-frame clones and leaves out a portion. The data show roughly 50,000 clones, roughly nine tenths seen once. The sample consisted of peripheral blood. These receptors all stem from a human donor in a cohort sampled during active COVID-19. CDR3s include the opening cysteine and the closing phenylalanine or tryptophan. Fields, in order: clone size, D gene, J gene, V gene, CDR3 protein, CDR3 DNA. A D gene is named only where the DNA matches it firmly. Part of the rows lack a size; the others show once, few, many or a class for expanded clones.

>NA|NA|TRBJ2-5|TRBV19
CASNKGLQETQYF
TGTGCCAGTAATAAGGGACTCCAAGAGACCCAGTACTTC
>NA|TRBD1|TRBJ1-4|TRBV27
CASSFTGGFEKLFF
TGTGCCAGCAGTTTTACAGGGGGATTTGAAAAACTGTTTTTT
>NA|TRBD1|TRBJ2-2|TRBV7-2
CASSLRTGGHTGELFF
TGTGCCAGCAGCTTACGGACAGGGGGTCACACCGGGGAGCTGTTTTTT
>NA|TRBD2|TRBJ2-5|TRBV2
CASSYGTSGRKTQYF
TGTGCCAGCAGTTACGGGACTAGTGGGCGGAAGACCCAGTACTTC
>NA|TRBD2|TRBJ2-5|TRBV6-5
CASSLRTSGGGTQYF
TGTGCCAGCAGTTTGCGGACTAGCGGGGGGGGAACCCAGTACTTC
>NA|TRBD1|TRBJ1-5|TRBV2
CASRAGTGMQPQHF
TGTGCCAGCAGAGCCGGGACAGGGATGCAGCCCCAGCATTTT
>NA|NA|TRBJ1-1|TRBV18
CASSPSGLLTEAFF
TGTGCCAGCTCACCTTCGGGACTCCTCACTGAAGCTTTCTTT
>once|NA|TRBJ1-1|TRBV12-3/TRBV12-4
CASSFGGGTEAFF
TGTGCCAGCAGCTTCGGGGGAGGCACTGAAGCTTTCTTT
>NA|NA|TRBJ2-6|TRBV5-1
CASSDSGGSTGANVLTF
TGCGCCAGCAGCGACTCAGGGGGGAGCACTGGGGCCAACGTCCTGACTTTC
>NA|NA|TRBJ1-1|TRBV4-3
CASSQVGGYEAFF
TGCGCCAGCAGCCAAGTTGGCGGCTATGAAGCTTTCTTT
>NA|NA|TRBJ2-5|TRBV7-9
CASSSPHDRPQETQYF
TGTGCCAGCAGCTCCCCACACGACAGGCCACAAGAGACCCAGTACTTC
>NA|NA|TRBJ1-2|TRBV5-4
CASSLLISGGYTF
TGTGCCAGCAGCTTGTTGATCAGCGGGGGCTACACCTTC
>NA|TRBD1|TRBJ1-1|TRBV7-2
CASRADRVGTEAFF
TGTGCCAGCAGGGCTGACAGGGTAGGCACTGAAGCTTTCTTT
>NA|NA|TRBJ2-3|TRBV9
CASSLQVLTDTQYF
TGTGCCAGCAGCCTCCAGGTTCTCACAGATACGCAGTATTTT
>few|TRBD1|TRBJ1-1|TRBV18
CASSPSTGWMNTEAFF
TGTGCCAGCTCACCCTCGACAGGGTGGATGAACACTGAAGCTTTCTTT
>NA|NA|TRBJ2-1|TRBV7-9
CASSLVGLPANEQFF
TGTGCCAGCAGCTTAGTGGGCCTGCCGGCCAATGAGCAGTTCTTC
>NA|TRBD1|TRBJ1-1|TRBV18
CASSPPTGTEAFF
TGTGCCAGCTCACCACCGACAGGGACTGAAGCTTTCTTT
>NA|NA|TRBJ2-5|TRBV19
CASSMGLYGETQYF
TGTGCCAGTAGTATGGGCCTTTACGGAGAGACCCAGTACTTC
>NA|NA|TRBJ2-6|TRBV28
CASSFLGSGANVLTF
TGTGCCAGCAGTTTTTTGGGCAGCGGGGCCAACGTCCTGACTTTC
>NA|NA|TRBJ1-2|TRBV7-8
CASSYGGDDYTF
TGTGCCAGCAGCTATGGAGGGGACGACTACACCTTC
>NA|NA|TRBJ1-3|TRBV7-2
CATSTGWGNTIYF
TGTGCCACCTCGACAGGCTGGGGAAACACCATATATTTT
>NA|TRBD2|TRBJ2-7|TRBV27
CASSPRSSGGSSSYEQYF
TGTGCCAGCAGTCCCCGGAGTAGCGGGGGCTCCAGCTCCTACGAGCAGTACTTC
>once|NA|TRBJ2-3|TRBV7-2
CASSLEKGRGLRHGTQYF
TGTGCCAGCAGCTTGGAAAAGGGAAGGGGGTTGAGACATGGTACGCAGTATTTT